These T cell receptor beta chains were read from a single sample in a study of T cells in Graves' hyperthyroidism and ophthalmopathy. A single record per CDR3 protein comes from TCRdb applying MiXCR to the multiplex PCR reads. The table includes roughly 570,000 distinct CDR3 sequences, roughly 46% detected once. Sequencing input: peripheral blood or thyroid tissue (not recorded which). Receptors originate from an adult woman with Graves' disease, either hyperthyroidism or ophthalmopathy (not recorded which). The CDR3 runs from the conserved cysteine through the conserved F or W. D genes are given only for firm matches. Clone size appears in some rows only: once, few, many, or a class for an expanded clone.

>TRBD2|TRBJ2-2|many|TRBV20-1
TGCAGTGCTATAGGACTAGCGGGAGCGGGGGAGCTGTTTTTT
CSAIGLAGAGELFF
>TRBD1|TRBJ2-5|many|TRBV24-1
TGTGCCACCAGGGCTACCGGGACAGGAGGGGGAGAGACCCAGTACTTC
CATRATGTGGGETQYF
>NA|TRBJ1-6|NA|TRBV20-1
TGCAGTGCTAGACCAGGTTGGGGTATACATAATTCACCCCTCCACTTT
CSARPGWGIHNSPLHF
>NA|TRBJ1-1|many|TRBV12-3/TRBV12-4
TGTGCCAGCAGCGCAGGGTTTACTGAAGCTTTCTTT
CASSAGFTEAFF
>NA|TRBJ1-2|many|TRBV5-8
TGTGCCAGCAGCTTTTCCCTGTCGGGCTACACCTTC
CASSFSLSGYTF
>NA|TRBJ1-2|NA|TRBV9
NA
CASSVAAGALLSFTF
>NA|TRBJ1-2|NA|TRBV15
TGTGCCACCGGTAGACTAGCGGGAGGCGAGACCTTC
CATGRLAGGETF
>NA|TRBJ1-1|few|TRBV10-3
TGTGCCATCAGGACAGGCGGGAACACTGAAGCTTTCTTT
CAIRTGGNTEAFF
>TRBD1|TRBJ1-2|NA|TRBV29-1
TGCAGCGCGGAGAGGACAGGGGGCGGTGGCTACACCTTC
CSAERTGGGGYTF
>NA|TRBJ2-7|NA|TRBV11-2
TGTGCCAGCAGGGCCACTTCATTACCCCCCTACGAGCAGTACTTC
CASRATSLPPYEQYF
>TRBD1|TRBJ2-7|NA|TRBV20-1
TGCAGTGCTAGAGATGGGACAGGGCTCTACGAGCAGTACTTC
CSARDGTGLYEQYF
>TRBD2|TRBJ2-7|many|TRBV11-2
TGTGCCAGCAGCCCAGGGACTAGGGACCGCTCCTACGAGCAGTACTTC
CASSPGTRDRSYEQYF